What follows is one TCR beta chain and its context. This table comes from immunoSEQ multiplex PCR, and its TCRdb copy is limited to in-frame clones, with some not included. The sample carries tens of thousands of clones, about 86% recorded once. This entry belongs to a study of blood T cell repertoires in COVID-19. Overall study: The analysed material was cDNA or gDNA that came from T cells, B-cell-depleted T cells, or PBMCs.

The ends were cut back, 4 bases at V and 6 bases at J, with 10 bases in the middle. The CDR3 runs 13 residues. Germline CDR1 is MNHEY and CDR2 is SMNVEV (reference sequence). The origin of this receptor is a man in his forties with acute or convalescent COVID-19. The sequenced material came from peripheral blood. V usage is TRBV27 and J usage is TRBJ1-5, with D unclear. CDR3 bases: TGTGCCAGCAGTTCTGAGAGGTCTCAGCCCCAGCATTTT. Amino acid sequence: CASSSERSQPQHF.